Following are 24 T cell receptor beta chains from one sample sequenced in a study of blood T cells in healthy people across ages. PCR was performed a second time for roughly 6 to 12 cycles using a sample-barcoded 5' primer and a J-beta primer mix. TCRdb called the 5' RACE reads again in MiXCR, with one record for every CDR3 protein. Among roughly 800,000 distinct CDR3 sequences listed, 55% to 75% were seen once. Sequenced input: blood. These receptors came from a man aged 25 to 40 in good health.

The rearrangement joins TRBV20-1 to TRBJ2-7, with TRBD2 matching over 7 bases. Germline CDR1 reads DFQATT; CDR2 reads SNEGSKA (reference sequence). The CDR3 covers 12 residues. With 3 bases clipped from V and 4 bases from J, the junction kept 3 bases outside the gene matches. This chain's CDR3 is CSARSGGYEQYF. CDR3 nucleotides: TGCAGTGCTAGGTCCGGGGGGTACGAGCAGTACTTC.

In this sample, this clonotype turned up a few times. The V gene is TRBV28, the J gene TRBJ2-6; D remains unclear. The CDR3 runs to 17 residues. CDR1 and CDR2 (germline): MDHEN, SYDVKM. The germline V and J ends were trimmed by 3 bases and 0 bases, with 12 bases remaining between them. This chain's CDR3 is CASSFGSAVSGANVLTF. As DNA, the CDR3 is TGTGCCAGCAGTTTCGGCAGCGCCGTCTCTGGGGCCAACGTCCTGACTTTC.

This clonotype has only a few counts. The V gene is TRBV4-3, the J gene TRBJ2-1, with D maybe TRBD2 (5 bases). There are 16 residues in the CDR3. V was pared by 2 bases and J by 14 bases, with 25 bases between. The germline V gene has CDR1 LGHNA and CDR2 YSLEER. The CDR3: CASSQRVWDGSGSKFF. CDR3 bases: TGCGCCAGCAGCCAACGAGTGTGGGATGGCTCGGGATCAAAGTTCTTC.

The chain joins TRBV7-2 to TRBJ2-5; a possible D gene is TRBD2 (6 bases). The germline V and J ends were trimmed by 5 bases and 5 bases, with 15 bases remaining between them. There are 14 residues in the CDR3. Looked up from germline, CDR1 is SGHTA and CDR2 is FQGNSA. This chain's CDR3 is CASSAPSGVETQYF. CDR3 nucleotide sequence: TGTGCCAGCAGCGCTCCGTCGGGGGTTGAGACCCAGTACTTC.

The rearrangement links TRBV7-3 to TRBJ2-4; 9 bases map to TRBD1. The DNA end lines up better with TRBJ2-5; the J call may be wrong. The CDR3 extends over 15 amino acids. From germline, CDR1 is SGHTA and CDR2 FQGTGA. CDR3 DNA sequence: TGTGCCAGCAGCTATTCCGGGACAGGGTTGGAGACCCAGTACTTC. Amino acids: CASSYSGTGLETQYF.

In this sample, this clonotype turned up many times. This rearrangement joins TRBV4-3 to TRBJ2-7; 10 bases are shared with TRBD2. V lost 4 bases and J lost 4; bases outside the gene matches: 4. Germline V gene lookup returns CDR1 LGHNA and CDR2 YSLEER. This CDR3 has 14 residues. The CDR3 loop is CASSLQREGYEQYF. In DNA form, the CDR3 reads TGCGCCAGCAGCCTCCAGCGGGAGGGATACGAGCAGTACTTC.

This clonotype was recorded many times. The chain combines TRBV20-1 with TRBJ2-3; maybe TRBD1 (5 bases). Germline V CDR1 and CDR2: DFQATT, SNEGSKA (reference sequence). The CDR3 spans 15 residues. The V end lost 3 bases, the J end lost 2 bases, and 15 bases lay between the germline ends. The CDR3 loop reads CSASRVDTNTDTQYF. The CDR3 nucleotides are TGCAGTGCTAGCAGGGTAGATACCAACACAGATACGCAGTATTTT.

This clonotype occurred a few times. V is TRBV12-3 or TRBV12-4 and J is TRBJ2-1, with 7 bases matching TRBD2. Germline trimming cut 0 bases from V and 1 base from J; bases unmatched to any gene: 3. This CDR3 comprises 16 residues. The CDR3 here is CASSLAERGSYNEQFF. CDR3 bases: TGTGCCAGCAGTTTAGCGGAGCGGGGTTCCTACAATGAGCAGTTCTTC.

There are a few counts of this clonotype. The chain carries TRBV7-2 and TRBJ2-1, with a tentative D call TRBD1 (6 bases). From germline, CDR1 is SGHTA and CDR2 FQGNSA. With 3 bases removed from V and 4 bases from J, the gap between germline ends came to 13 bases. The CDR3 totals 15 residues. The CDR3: CASSLWGLPYNEQFF. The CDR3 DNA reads TGTGCCAGCAGCTTGTGGGGGCTCCCTTACAATGAGCAGTTCTTC.

The CDR3 DNA sequence: TGCAGCGTTGCCTCGGCAGGGCGGAATGGCTACACCTTC. This encodes CSVASAGRNGYTF. V usage is TRBV29-1 and J usage is TRBJ1-2; TRBD1 might be the D (5 bases). V gave up 4 bases and J gave up 6 bases, with 15 bases separating them. CDR3 length equals 13 residues. The germline V gene has CDR1 SQVTM and CDR2 ANQGSEA.

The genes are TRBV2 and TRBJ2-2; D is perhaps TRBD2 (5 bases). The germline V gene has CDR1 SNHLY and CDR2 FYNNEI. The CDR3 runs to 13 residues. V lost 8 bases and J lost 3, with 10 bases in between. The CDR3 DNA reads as TGTGCCAGCGGGATGGAGGACACCGGGGAGCTGTTTTTT. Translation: CASGMEDTGELFF.

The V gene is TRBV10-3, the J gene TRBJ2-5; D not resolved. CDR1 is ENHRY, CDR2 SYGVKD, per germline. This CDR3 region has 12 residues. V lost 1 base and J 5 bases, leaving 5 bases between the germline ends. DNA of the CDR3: TGTGCCATCAGTGAGTTTTCGGAGACCCAGTACTTC. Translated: CAISEFSETQYF.

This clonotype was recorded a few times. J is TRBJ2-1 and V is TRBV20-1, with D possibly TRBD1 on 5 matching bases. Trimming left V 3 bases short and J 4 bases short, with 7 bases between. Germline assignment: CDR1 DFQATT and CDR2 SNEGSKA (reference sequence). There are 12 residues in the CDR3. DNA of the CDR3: TGCAGTGCTAGCAGGGTTTACAATGAGCAGTTCTTC. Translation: CSASRVYNEQFF.

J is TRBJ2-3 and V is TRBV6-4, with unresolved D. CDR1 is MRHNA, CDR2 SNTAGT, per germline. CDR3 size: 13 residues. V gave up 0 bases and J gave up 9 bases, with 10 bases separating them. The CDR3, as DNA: TGTGCCAGCAGTGACTCTTACTATGGCACGCAGTATTTT. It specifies CASSDSYYGTQYF.

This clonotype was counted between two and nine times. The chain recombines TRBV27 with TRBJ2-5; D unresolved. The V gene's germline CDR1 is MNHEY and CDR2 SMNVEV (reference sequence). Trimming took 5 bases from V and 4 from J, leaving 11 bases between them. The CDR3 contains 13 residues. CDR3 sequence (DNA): TGTGCCAGCAGTCCTGACCCACGAGAGACCCAGTACTTC. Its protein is CASSPDPRETQYF.

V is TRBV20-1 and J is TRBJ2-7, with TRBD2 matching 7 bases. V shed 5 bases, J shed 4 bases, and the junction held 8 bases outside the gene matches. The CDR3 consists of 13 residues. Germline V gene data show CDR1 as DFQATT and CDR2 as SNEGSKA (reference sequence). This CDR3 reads CSAWTWGGYEQYF. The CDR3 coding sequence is TGCAGTGCTTGGACCTGGGGGGGGTACGAGCAGTACTTC.

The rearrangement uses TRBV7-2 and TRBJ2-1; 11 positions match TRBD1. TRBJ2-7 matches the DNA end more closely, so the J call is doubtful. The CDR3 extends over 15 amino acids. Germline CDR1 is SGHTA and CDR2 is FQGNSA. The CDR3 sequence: CASSHWDRGTNEQYF. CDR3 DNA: TGTGCCAGCAGCCACTGGGACAGGGGGACGAATGAGCAGTACTTC.

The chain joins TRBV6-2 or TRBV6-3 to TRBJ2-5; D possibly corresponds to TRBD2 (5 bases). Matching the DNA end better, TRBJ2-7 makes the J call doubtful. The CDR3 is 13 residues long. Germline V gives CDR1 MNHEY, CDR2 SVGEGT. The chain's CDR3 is CASSYQLVGEQYF. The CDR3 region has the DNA TGTGCCAGCAGTTACCAACTAGTCGGCGAGCAGTACTTC.

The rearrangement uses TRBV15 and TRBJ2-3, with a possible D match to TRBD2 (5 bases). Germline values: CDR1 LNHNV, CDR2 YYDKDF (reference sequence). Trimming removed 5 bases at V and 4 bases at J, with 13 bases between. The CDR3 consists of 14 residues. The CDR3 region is CATSGGYPADTQYF. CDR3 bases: TGTGCCACCAGCGGAGGATATCCCGCAGATACGCAGTATTTT.

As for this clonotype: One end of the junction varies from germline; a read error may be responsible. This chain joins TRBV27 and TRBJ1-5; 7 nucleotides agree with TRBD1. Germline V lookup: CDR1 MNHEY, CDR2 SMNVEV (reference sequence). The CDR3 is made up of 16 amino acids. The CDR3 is CASSAEKGASNQPRHF. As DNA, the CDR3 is TGTGCCAGCAGCGCCGAGAAGGGGGCGAGCAATCAGCCCCGGCATTTT.

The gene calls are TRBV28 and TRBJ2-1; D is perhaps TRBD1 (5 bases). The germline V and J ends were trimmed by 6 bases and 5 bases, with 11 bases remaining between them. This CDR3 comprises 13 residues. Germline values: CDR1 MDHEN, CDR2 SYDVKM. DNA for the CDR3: TGTGCCAGCAGACCAACAGGAAACAATGAGCAGTTCTTC. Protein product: CASRPTGNNEQFF.

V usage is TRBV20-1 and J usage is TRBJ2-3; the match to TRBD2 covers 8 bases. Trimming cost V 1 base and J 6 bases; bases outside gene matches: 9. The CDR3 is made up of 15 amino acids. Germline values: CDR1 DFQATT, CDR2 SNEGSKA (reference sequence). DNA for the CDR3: TGCAGTGCTAGAGGTCGAGCGGGGGTTATGGATACGCAGTATTTT. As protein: CSARGRAGVMDTQYF.

The CDR3 is CASSFPTQPQHF. CDR3 bases: TGTGCCAGCAGCTTCCCGACTCAGCCCCAGCATTTT. V is TRBV7-2 and J is TRBJ1-5; unclear D gene. Germline V gene sequence: CDR1 SGHTA, CDR2 FQGNSA. CDR3 length: 12 residues. V was clipped by 3 bases and J by 6 bases, with 6 bases between them.

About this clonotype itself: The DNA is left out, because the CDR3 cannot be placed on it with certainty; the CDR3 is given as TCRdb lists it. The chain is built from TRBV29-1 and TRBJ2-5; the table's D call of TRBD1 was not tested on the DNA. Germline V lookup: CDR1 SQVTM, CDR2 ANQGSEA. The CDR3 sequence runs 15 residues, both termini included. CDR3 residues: CSVEGPSGRDNEQYF.